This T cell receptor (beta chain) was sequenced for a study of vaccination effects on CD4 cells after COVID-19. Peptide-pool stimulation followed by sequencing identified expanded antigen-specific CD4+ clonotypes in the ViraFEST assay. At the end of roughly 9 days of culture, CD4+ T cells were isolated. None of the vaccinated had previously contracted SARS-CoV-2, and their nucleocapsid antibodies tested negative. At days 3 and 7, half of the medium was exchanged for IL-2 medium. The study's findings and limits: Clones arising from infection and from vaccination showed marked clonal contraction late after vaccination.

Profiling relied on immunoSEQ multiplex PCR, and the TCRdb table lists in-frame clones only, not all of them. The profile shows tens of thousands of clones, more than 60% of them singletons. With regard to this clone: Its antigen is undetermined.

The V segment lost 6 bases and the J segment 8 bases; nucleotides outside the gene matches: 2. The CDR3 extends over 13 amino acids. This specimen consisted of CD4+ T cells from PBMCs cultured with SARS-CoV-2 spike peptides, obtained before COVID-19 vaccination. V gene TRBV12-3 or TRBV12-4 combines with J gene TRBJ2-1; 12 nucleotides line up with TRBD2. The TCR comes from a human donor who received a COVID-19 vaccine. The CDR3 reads CASRRLAGDEQFF. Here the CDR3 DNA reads TGTGCCAGCAGGCGACTAGCGGGAGATGAGCAGTTCTTC.